A single sample gave rise to the 29 T cell receptor beta chains below, sequenced in a study of Ad26.COV2.S vaccination and SARS-CoV-2 variants. The treatment was: around 19 received Ad26.COV2.S at low or high dose, single or two shots; roughly five received placebo; per-sample allocation not given. Sample collection was performed on day 63 after the first vaccine or placebo injection. Generated by immunoSEQ multiplex PCR, the TCRdb table keeps only in-frame clones and is missing some. In the table there are 350,000 to 550,000 clones, roughly 87% of which are singletons. The input for sequencing was peripheral blood, taken in a trial of Ad26.COV2.S vaccine versus placebo. The receptors here all came from a person between 18 and 65 years old who received the Ad26.COV2.S COVID-19 vaccine or a placebo.

This chain links TRBV5-4 with TRBJ1-2; D is undetermined. The CDR3 is 12 amino acids. Germline V lookup: CDR1 SGHNT, CDR2 YYREEE (reference sequence). V was pared by 6 bases and J by 4 bases, with 10 bases between. The CDR3 protein is CASTTGSYGYTF. Written as DNA, the CDR3 is TGTGCCAGCACGACTGGTAGCTATGGCTACACCTTC.

The chain is built from TRBV4-3 and TRBJ2-1; maybe TRBD1 (6 bases). CDR1 and CDR2 (germline): LGHNA, YSLEER. This CDR3 has 18 amino acids. Deletions cut 1 base from V and 3 bases from J, with 19 bases between. Here the CDR3 reads CASSQASSGHGVYNEQFF. The CDR3 DNA is TGCGCCAGCAGCCAAGCCTCCTCGGGACACGGAGTCTACAATGAGCAGTTCTTC.

The chain links TRBV19 to TRBJ2-5; 7 bases agree with TRBD2. The V and J ends lost 5 bases and 5 bases, in that order; junction bases with no gene match: 11. Germline CDR1 and CDR2: LNHDA and SQIVND (reference sequence). The CDR3 sequence is 15 residues long. The DNA for the CDR3 is TGTGCCAGTAGTTATGGACTAGGTGTTTCGGAGACCCAGTACTTC. Protein sequence: CASSYGLGVSETQYF.

The chain employs TRBV5-1 and TRBJ2-5; TRBD1 matches at 8 bases. There are 15 residues in the CDR3. Trimming at V came to 0 bases and at J to 6 bases, leaving 7 bases not matched to a gene. The germline CDR1 and CDR2 sequences are SGHRS and YFSETQ. CDR3 in amino acids: CASSLGAGGTQTQYF. CDR3 nucleotide sequence: TGCGCCAGCAGCTTGGGGGCAGGGGGCACGCAGACCCAGTACTTC.

The chain couples TRBV29-1 to TRBJ2-2; the match to TRBD2 covers 10 bases. V lost 1 base and J lost 2; bases outside the gene matches: 13. The length of the CDR3 is 19 residues. CDR1 is SQVTM, CDR2 ANQGSEA, per germline. This CDR3 is CSVEVLSSGGMANTGELFF. DNA of the CDR3: TGCAGCGTTGAAGTCTTATCTAGCGGGGGAATGGCAAACACCGGGGAGCTGTTTTTT.

This clone was counted a few times. CDR3 sequence (DNA): TGTGCCAGCAGCTCACTAGCGTTCACCGGGGAGCTGTTTTTT. This codes for CASSSLAFTGELFF. The rearrangement links TRBV5-8 to TRBJ2-2; 7 nucleotides align to TRBD2. The CDR3 is 14 residues long. Germline V gene data show CDR1 as SGHTS and CDR2 as YDEGEE. Trimming at V came to 3 bases and at J to 4 bases, leaving 3 bases not matched to a gene.

The genes are TRBV7-8 and TRBJ1-2; 11 bases agree with TRBD1. The ends lost 7 bases at V and 8 bases at J; junction bases unmatched: 9. The CDR3 covers 14 residues. Germline V gene data show CDR1 as SGHVS and CDR2 as FQNEAQ. The CDR3 region has the DNA TGTGCCAGCACTCGGACAGGGGGCGCACGAGGCTACACCTTC. Translated, it gives CASTRTGGARGYTF.

This rearrangement joins TRBV11-2 to TRBJ2-3; TRBD1 matches 9 bases. Germline CDR1 reads SGHAT; CDR2 reads FQNNGV. There are 15 residues in the CDR3. The junction had 11 bases not matched to a gene; V was cut back by 7 bases and J by 6 bases. The DNA of the CDR3 is TGTGCCAGCACCTGGGACAGGGTGACTGGGGATACGCAGTATTTT. As protein: CASTWDRVTGDTQYF.

The chain joins TRBV7-9 to TRBJ1-4; possibly TRBD1 for D (6 bases). With 10 bases removed from V and 5 bases from J, the gap between germline ends came to 17 bases. Germline V gives CDR1 SEHNR, CDR2 FQNEAQ (reference sequence). The CDR3 sequence is 14 residues long. The CDR3 DNA reads TGTGCCACAGACCCCACAGGGTCCAATGAAAAACTGTTTTTT. The encoded protein is CATDPTGSNEKLFF.

V usage is TRBV7-9 and J usage is TRBJ2-1; 13 positions match TRBD2. The CDR3 loop spans 19 amino acids. V shed 5 bases, J shed 2 bases, and the junction held 12 bases outside the gene matches. CDR1 and CDR2 (germline): SEHNR, FQNEAQ (reference sequence). CDR3 DNA sequence: TGTGCCAGCAGCGCTCTTCGGACTAGCGGGGGCAAAGCCTACAATGAGCAGTTCTTC. It translates to CASSALRTSGGKAYNEQFF.

The chain carries TRBV18 and TRBJ1-2, with TRBD1 matching over 12 bases. The CDR3 consists of 16 residues. V lost 3 bases and J lost 6; bases outside the gene matches: 8. The germline CDR1 and CDR2 sequences are KGHSH and LQKENI. CDR3 bases: TGTGCCAGCTCACCGGGACAGGGGGCGCCGAGGGATGGCTACACCTTC. Amino acid sequence: CASSPGQGAPRDGYTF.

The rearrangement links TRBV5-4 to TRBJ2-7, with 12 bases that match TRBD2. CDR3 length: 18 amino acids. Germline CDR1 is SGHNT and CDR2 is YYREEE (reference sequence). J was trimmed by 7 bases and V by 1 base; bases with no gene match: 15. The CDR3 region has the DNA TGTGCCAGCAGCTTGTACTTAAACCGACTAGCGGGAGTGGAGGAGCAGTACGTC. Protein: CASSLYLNRLAGVEEQYV.

The chain uses TRBV5-1 and TRBJ2-5, with 16 bases that match TRBD2. The CDR3 length is 17 residues. Germline loops: CDR1 SGHRS, CDR2 YFSETQ. V trimming: 4 bases; J trimming: 7 bases; junction bases outside the gene matches: 10. CDR3 nucleotides: TGCGCCAGCAGCCCCGCCGGGACTAGCGGGGGGGCGGGGACCCAGTACTTC. This translates into CASSPAGTSGGAGTQYF. Variable domain in full (rest from reference TRBV5-1 and TRBJ2-5): KAGVTQTPRYLIKTRGQQVTLSCSPISGHRSVSWYQQTPGQGLQFLFEYFSETQRNKGNFPGRFSGRQFSNSRSEMNVSTLELGDSALYLCASSPAGTSGGAGTQYFGPGTRLLVL.

The chain joins TRBV5-1 to TRBJ2-1, with D possibly matching TRBD2 (6 bases). The ends were cut back, 0 bases at V and 3 bases at J, with 10 bases in the middle. Germline assignment: CDR1 SGHRS and CDR2 YFSETQ. This CDR3 contains 15 residues. The CDR3 DNA is TGCGCCAGCAGCTTGGACCGGGGGTACTACAATGAGCAGTTCTTC. This sequence encodes CASSLDRGYYNEQFF. Supplemented by reference TRBV5-1 and TRBJ2-1, the full variable domain reads KAGVTQTPRYLIKTRGQQVTLSCSPISGHRSVSWYQQTPGQGLQFLFEYFSETQRNKGNFPGRFSGRQFSNSRSEMNVSTLELGDSALYLCASSLDRGYYNEQFFGPGTRLTVL.

The V and J genes are TRBV19 and TRBJ2-1, with a weak D call TRBD2 (5 bases). CDR3 length: 16 residues. V lost 0 bases and J 9 bases, leaving 18 bases between the germline ends. CDR1 and CDR2 from the germline V gene are LNHDA and SQIVND (reference sequence). This CDR3 is CASSIDLVRALGEQFF. The CDR3 coding sequence is TGTGCCAGTAGTATAGATCTCGTGAGGGCCCTCGGTGAGCAGTTCTTC.

This clone was counted once. The rearrangement uses TRBV4-1 and TRBJ2-5; D may be TRBD1 (6 bases). The CDR3 runs 13 residues. V lost 4 bases and J lost 4, with 10 bases in between. The germline gives CDR1 MGHRA, CDR2 YSYEKL. For the CDR3, the DNA is TGCGCCAGCAGCCGCGGACAGCTAGAGACCCAGTACTTC. Amino acids: CASSRGQLETQYF.

This clone has just one count. V and J are TRBV6-1 and TRBJ2-7, with D perhaps TRBD1 (6 bases). CDR1 is MNHNS, CDR2 SASEGT, per germline. This CDR3 region has 11 residues. Trimming left V 7 bases short and J 6 bases short, with 10 bases between. This CDR3 reads CASNQGSEQYF. CDR3 coding DNA: TGTGCCAGCAATCAGGGGAGCGAGCAGTACTTC.

The chain has TRBV5-1 and TRBJ2-2; D not resolved. Germline values: CDR1 SGHRS, CDR2 YFSETQ. V lost 1 base and J 3 bases, leaving 16 bases between the germline ends. The CDR3 loop spans 17 amino acids. The CDR3 nucleotides read TGCGCCAGCAGCTTGACCGCCGGACGACCGGACACCGGGGAGCTGTTTTTT. Translating gives CASSLTAGRPDTGELFF.

The J gene is TRBJ2-1, the V gene TRBV6-6; 12 bases match TRBD1. With V trimmed by 5 bases and J by 1 base, 9 bases remained unmatched. Germline values: CDR1 MNHNY, CDR2 SVGAGI (reference sequence). This CDR3 has 18 residues. CDR3 amino acids: CASSPTGTGGWSYNEQFF. As DNA, the CDR3 is TGTGCCAGCAGTCCCACCGGGACAGGGGGCTGGTCCTACAATGAGCAGTTCTTC.

This clone was counted once. The V and J genes are TRBV4-1 and TRBJ1-4; tentatively, D is TRBD1 (5 bases). Trimming took off 1 base at V and 10 bases at J, with 16 bases between the two ends. CDR3 size: 15 residues. CDR1 is MGHRA and CDR2 is YSYEKL in the germline V gene. CDR3 sequence reads: CASSQAAQGEGKLFF. In DNA, the CDR3 is TGCGCCAGCAGCCAAGCGGCCCAGGGCGAAGGAAAACTGTTTTTT.

DNA for the CDR3: TGTGCCAGCAGCTTGGGGGGGGCTGGGGCCAACGTCCTGACTTTC. It encodes CASSLGGAGANVLTF. V is TRBV5-4 and J is TRBJ2-6; tentatively, D is TRBD2 (6 bases). This CDR3 contains 15 residues. Germline CDR1 is SGHNT and CDR2 is YYREEE (reference sequence). Trimming stripped 0 bases from V and 2 bases from J, with 6 bases between.

The chain uses TRBV30 and TRBJ1-4; no firm D call. This CDR3 comprises 18 residues. Trimming removed 0 bases at V and 4 bases at J, with 21 bases between. Germline V CDR1 and CDR2: GTSNPN, SVGIG (reference sequence). The CDR3 spells CAWSVEALRHMNNEKLFF. The CDR3 region has the DNA TGTGCCTGGAGTGTAGAGGCCCTAAGACATATGAATAATGAAAAACTGTTTTTT.

The chain couples TRBV6-2 or TRBV6-3 to TRBJ2-3; TRBD2 matches at 7 bases. The germline gives CDR1 MNHEY, CDR2 SVGEGT. CDR3 size: 16 residues. J was trimmed by 3 bases and V by 2 bases; bases with no gene match: 8. The CDR3 coding sequence is TGTGCCAGCAGTTACCCCTTCCTAGCGGTTACAGATACGCAGTATTTT. Residues: CASSYPFLAVTDTQYF.

The sample holds one count of this clone. The J gene is TRBJ1-2, the V gene TRBV19; maybe TRBD1 (6 bases). Germline CDR1 and CDR2: LNHDA and SQIVND (reference sequence). Trimming stripped 5 bases from V and 7 bases from J, with 20 bases between. This CDR3 is built from 15 residues. The CDR3 region is CASSVGPGGGSGYTF. In DNA, the CDR3 is TGTGCCAGTAGTGTTGGACCCGGGGGCGGGAGTGGCTACACCTTC.

J is TRBJ2-3 and V is TRBV3-1 (or the pseudogene TRBV3-2); 11 bases match TRBD2. The V and J ends lost 4 bases and 6 bases, in that order; junction bases with no gene match: 15. The CDR3 contains 18 residues. Looked up from germline, CDR1 is LGHDT and CDR2 is YNNKEL (reference sequence). CDR3 DNA sequence: TGTGCCAGCAGCCCCCGACTAGCGGGGCGGTGGATGGCGGATACGCAGTATTTT. This encodes CASSPRLAGRWMADTQYF.

This clone appeared a single time. The J gene is TRBJ2-1, the V gene TRBV5-6, with D perhaps TRBD1 or TRBD2 (6 bases each). The CDR3 is made up of 16 amino acids. V was cut by 3 bases and J by 4 bases, with 17 bases left in between. Germline V lookup: CDR1 SGHDT, CDR2 YYEEEE. The CDR3 DNA sequence: TGTGCCAGCAGCTCCCTGTGGCAGGGGACTTACAATGAGCAGTTCTTC. Amino acid sequence: CASSSLWQGTYNEQFF. Looking up the rest from reference TRBV5-6 and TRBJ2-1 gives the full variable domain: DAGVTQSPTHLIKTRGQQVTLRCSPKSGHDTVSWYQQALGQGPQFIFQYYEEEERQRGNFPDRFSGHQFPNYSSELNVNALLLGDSALYLCASSSLWQGTYNEQFFGPGTRLTVL.

The rearrangement joins TRBV12-3 or TRBV12-4 to TRBJ1-2, with D maybe TRBD1 (5 bases). This CDR3 has 12 residues. V lost 8 bases and J lost 5, with 12 bases in between. CDR3 protein: CASAGTEYGYTF. CDR3 coding DNA: TGTGCCAGCGCCGGGACGGAGTATGGCTACACCTTC.

The gene calls are TRBV2 and TRBJ1-4; D gene ambiguous. Trimming removed 0 bases from V and 8 bases from J, with 16 bases in between. Germline V gene data show CDR1 as SNHLY and CDR2 as FYNNEI. This CDR3 spans 16 amino acids. CDR3 bases: TGTGCCAGCAGTGAAGCGGAAGAAGACATGCGAGAAAAACTGTTTTTT. Translating gives CASSEAEEDMREKLFF.

The sample holds a few counts of this clone. The chain is built from TRBV10-3 and TRBJ2-2; perhaps TRBD2 as D (7 bases). This CDR3 contains 17 residues. CDR1 is ENHRY, CDR2 SYGVKD, per germline. Trimming left V 5 bases short and J 5 bases short, with 21 bases between. CDR3 sequence reads: CAISRGSAQGGTGELFF. CDR3 DNA sequence: TGTGCCATCAGTCGGGGCTCGGCACAGGGAGGGACCGGGGAGCTGTTTTTT.